This paragraph covers one T cell receptor beta chain sequence. What it recognizes is unknown. Produced via immunoSEQ multiplex PCR; TCRdb's table is partial and in-frame only. The sample comprises fewer than 15,000 clones, about 66% of which are singletons, and less than 9% rests with the top ten. This sample was taken from a study of tumor-infiltrating lymphocytes in localized non-small cell lung cancer. Study-wide context: Tumor tissue and non-adjacent uninvolved lung came from each patient. Study observations and caveats: TCR sequencing covered a subset of patients with enough tissue.

V was trimmed by 5 bases and J by 4 bases, leaving 9 bases between them. The germline V gene has CDR1 MNHEY and CDR2 SVGAGI. This CDR3 has 13 amino acids. The chain has TRBV6-5 and TRBJ1-3, with D unresolved. The source is a human donor with non-small cell lung cancer. Sequencing was done on a sample of lung tumor tissue. This CDR3 reads CASSIGRGNTIYF. In DNA form, the CDR3 reads TGTGCCAGCAGTATAGGACGAGGAAACACCATATATTTT.